The 10 T cell receptor beta chains reported below all come from one sample, sequenced in a study of somatic mutations in cytotoxic T cells in rheumatoid arthritis. Assay used: immunoSEQ multiplex PCR; TCRdb lists only in-frame clones, some missing. This sample has around 15,000 clones; roughly 87% occur once, and the top ten carry 29%. The sample consisted of CD8+ T cells sorted from blood. The receptors come from an adult with rheumatoid arthritis.

The chain links TRBV5-6 to TRBJ1-2, with D possibly matching TRBD1 (5 bases). V lost 0 bases, J lost 7 bases, and 19 bases lay in between. Germline CDR1 reads SGHDT; CDR2 reads YYEEEE. This CDR3 is 16 amino acids long. CDR3 bases: TGTGCCAGCAGCTTGGGAGGCTCACTCGGGGGTATTGGCTACACCTTC. It codes for CASSLGGSLGGIGYTF.

This clone is labeled as large (0.1 to 1%). This CDR3 is CASSLLSGNSGYTF. CDR3 DNA: TGTGCCAGCAGTTTATTATCGGGGAATTCTGGCTACACCTTC. V is TRBV27 and J is TRBJ1-2; D gene uncertain. This CDR3 comprises 14 residues. V was pared by 1 base and J by 7 bases, with 13 bases between. Germline V gene lookup returns CDR1 MNHEY and CDR2 SMNVEV (reference sequence).

The chain joins TRBV7-2 to TRBJ2-7; TRBD1 agrees at 7 bases. Germline CDR1 reads SGHTA; CDR2 reads FQGNSA. The length of the CDR3 is 13 residues. V was pared by 4 bases and J by 3 bases, with 3 bases of the junction left unmatched. CDR3 residues: CASSSTGFYEQYF. The CDR3 DNA sequence: TGTGCCAGCAGCTCGACAGGGTTCTACGAGCAGTACTTC.

This clone was seen a few times. The chain recombines TRBV4-1 with TRBJ1-2, with TRBD1 as a possible D gene (5 bases). The CDR3 runs 15 residues. Germline CDR1 and CDR2: MGHRA and YSYEKL. V was pared by 2 bases and J by 5 bases, with 15 bases between. For the CDR3, the DNA is TGCGCCAGCAGCCAACCGGGACTAACGTTGTATGGCTACACCTTC. This encodes CASSQPGLTLYGYTF.

This clone was seen a single time. The chain carries TRBV15 and TRBJ2-1; 10 positions agree with TRBD1. CDR1 and CDR2 from the germline V gene are LNHNV and YYDKDF (reference sequence). The CDR3 spans 14 residues. The V segment lost 3 bases and the J segment 7 bases; nucleotides outside the gene matches: 3. In DNA form, the CDR3 reads TGTGCCACCAGCAGGACAGGGGGCTCTAATGAGCAGTTCTTC. Its translation: CATSRTGGSNEQFF.

The chain recombines TRBV28 with TRBJ1-5, with 8 nucleotides matching TRBD1. Germline V gene data show CDR1 as MDHEN and CDR2 as SYDVKM. After removal of 2 bases from V and 6 bases from J, the junction contained 3 bases not matched to a gene. This CDR3 is 14 amino acids long. The CDR3 loop reads CASSLTGGSQPQHF. The CDR3 coding sequence is TGTGCCAGCAGTTTAACAGGGGGAAGTCAGCCCCAGCATTTT.

The chain has TRBV6-6 and TRBJ2-7, with 9 bases matching TRBD2. There are 15 residues in the CDR3. Germline CDR1 and CDR2: MNHNY and SVGAGI (reference sequence). J was trimmed by 5 bases and V by 5 bases; bases with no gene match: 10. For the CDR3, the DNA is TGTGCCAGCAGTCCCGCGGGCGGGGGGGCAAACGAGCAGTACTTC. It translates to CASSPAGGGANEQYF.

The sample holds a few counts of this clone. V and J are TRBV4-3 and TRBJ2-1; 7 nucleotides align to TRBD2. The length of the CDR3 is 16 residues. CDR1 is LGHNA and CDR2 is YSLEER in the germline V gene. The junction had 11 bases not matched to a gene; V was cut back by 0 bases and J by 9 bases. The CDR3 sequence is CASSQDLGRGSREQFF. CDR3 DNA sequence: TGCGCCAGCAGCCAAGATCTCGGGCGGGGGAGTCGTGAGCAGTTCTTC.

V and J are TRBV11-3 and TRBJ2-2; 9 bases fit TRBD1. Per the germline V gene, CDR1 is SGHNT and CDR2 is YENEEA. The V gene end was trimmed by 6 bases and the J gene end by 1 base; junction bases not matched to a gene: 3. The CDR3 has 15 residues. The CDR3 DNA is TGTGCCAGCAGTCCGGACAGGGGGAACACCGGGGAGCTGTTTTTT. Its translation: CASSPDRGNTGELFF.

J is TRBJ1-3 and V is TRBV7-9; TRBD1 matches 8 bases. This CDR3 has 17 residues. V lost 1 base to trimming and J lost 3 bases; unmatched junction nucleotides: 8. Germline CDR1 is SEHNR and CDR2 is FQNEAQ (reference sequence). The CDR3 bases are TGTGCCAGCAGCTTAGGGGGCCAGGGGGCATTTGGAAACACCATATATTTT. It specifies CASSLGGQGAFGNTIYF.